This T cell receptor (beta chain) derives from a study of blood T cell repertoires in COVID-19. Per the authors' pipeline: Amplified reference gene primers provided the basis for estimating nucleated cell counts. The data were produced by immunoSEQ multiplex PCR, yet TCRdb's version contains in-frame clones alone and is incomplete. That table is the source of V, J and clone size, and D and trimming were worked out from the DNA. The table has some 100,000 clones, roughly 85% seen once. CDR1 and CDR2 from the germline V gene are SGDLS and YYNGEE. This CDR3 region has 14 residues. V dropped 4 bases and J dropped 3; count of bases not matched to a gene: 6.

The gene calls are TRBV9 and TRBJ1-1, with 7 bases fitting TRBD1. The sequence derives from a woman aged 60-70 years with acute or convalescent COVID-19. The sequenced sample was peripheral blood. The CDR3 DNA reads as TGTGCCAGCAGCAAGAGACAGGGAGACACTGAAGCTTTCTTT. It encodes CASSKRQGDTEAFF.